The rows below give T cell receptor beta chains drawn from one sample of a study of beta chain features in type 1 diabetes. Sequencing used immunoSEQ multiplex PCR; TCRdb keeps in-frame clones, though not all of them. The table records around 340,000 clones, about 19% of them present only once. Sequencing used naive CD4+ T cells from blood. The receptor source for this set is a woman younger than 35 in good health. CDR3s leave out the opening cysteine and the closing phenylalanine or tryptophan. Rows give clone size only sometimes, using once, few, many, or a class for an expanded clone.

J: TRBJ2-7
size: NA
V: TRBV19
length: 13
CDR3: ASSMIRAGPYEQY

J: TRBJ2-7
size: NA
V: TRBV7-2
length: 13
CDR3: ASSSSGGAAYEQY

J: TRBJ2-7
size: NA
V: TRBV7-2
length: 13
CDR3: ASSLVGPGVYEQY

J: TRBJ2-5
size: NA
V: TRBV13
length: 13
CDR3: ASSTPGLRGGTQY

J: TRBJ1-2
size: few
V: TRBV4-3
length: 11
CDR3: ASSQGSGDGYT

J: TRBJ2-7
size: NA
V: TRBV14
length: 12
CDR3: ASSPIRRSYEQY

J: TRBJ2-7
size: few
V: TRBV27
length: 12
CDR3: ASSLRDSTYEQY

J: TRBJ2-4
size: few
V: TRBV4-1
length: 9
CDR3: ASSQGRIQY

J: TRBJ1-3
size: NA
V: TRBV29-1
length: 12
CDR3: SVGPTGSGNTIY

J: TRBJ2-7
size: NA
V: TRBV5-1
length: 12
CDR3: ASSLGQGAEEQY

J: TRBJ1-2
size: NA
V: TRBV9
length: 10
CDR3: ASSAVRGGYT

J: TRBJ2-7
size: few
V: TRBV10-3
length: 12
CDR3: AISGSSPHYEQY

J: TRBJ1-1
size: NA
V: TRBV29-1
length: 10
CDR3: SAWGGSTEAF

J: TRBJ1-2
size: few
V: TRBV5-4
length: 13
CDR3: ASSKDISSNYGYT

J: TRBJ2-1
size: NA
V: TRBV10-3
length: 13
CDR3: AISESGQSYNEQF

J: TRBJ1-2
size: few
V: TRBV30
length: 13
CDR3: AWSLRRLRAGGYT